This TCR beta chain was sequenced in a study of T cells in Graves' hyperthyroidism and ophthalmopathy. Study in general: Peripheral blood was acquired at first diagnosis, ahead of any therapy whatsoever.

Inclusion characteristics of ophthalmopathy patients comprised a Clinical Activity Score of at least 3, a NOSPECS grade of at least 4, and duration under 3 months. The study's findings and limits: Model-based prediction identified ophthalmopathy a median roughly 6.1 months prior to its onset.

The V and J ends lost 4 bases and 4 bases, in that order; junction bases with no gene match: 12. Germline V gene data show CDR1 as SGDLS and CDR2 as YYNGEE. This CDR3 contains 17 residues. Turning to this clonotype: Its antigen remains unknown.

TCR beta CDR3 sequences were amplified from RNA transcripts. First-round RT-PCR of the TCR CDR3 relied on the HTBI primer set. TCRdb reprocessed the multiplex PCR reads with MiXCR, giving one entry per CDR3 protein. In the table there are 300,000 to 500,000 distinct CDR3 sequences, around an eighth of which are singletons. The receptor was derived from a man between 50 and 59 years old with Graves' ophthalmopathy. The V gene is TRBV9, the J gene TRBJ2-1; 9 bases fit TRBD1. The sample consisted of blood. CDR3: CASSISGRDREYNEQFF. In DNA, the CDR3 is TGTGCCAGCAGCATTTCAGGACGGGACAGGGAATACAATGAGCAGTTCTTC.